The clone carrying this T cell receptor beta chain was counted once. No antigen is known for it. With ipilimumab providing CTLA-4 blockade, focal radiation was administered to patients who had chemo-refractory metastatic non-small-cell lung cancer. These data come from a study of radiotherapy plus CTLA-4 blockade in lung cancer. As for the study in general: Objective response rate was 15% to 20%; disease control rate, around 31%. Study results and limitations: It was early blood T cell clone dynamics, with interferon-beta, that reportedly best predicted response. Subsequent to radiotherapy plus ipilimumab, tumor-derived TCR clones underwent expansion in blood.

Using immunoSEQ multiplex PCR, the repertoire was profiled, and TCRdb retains in-frame clones only, with some absent. The data contain tens of thousands of clones, around 78% of them singletons. The CDR3 is made up of 15 amino acids. V trimming: 5 bases; J trimming: 5 bases; junction bases outside the gene matches: 11. Germline V CDR1 and CDR2: MDHEN, SYDVKM. V and J are TRBV28 and TRBJ2-5; 7 nucleotides agree with TRBD2. This clonotype was obtained from a human donor with non-small cell lung cancer who had a partial response to radiotherapy plus ipilimumab. Some clones in this sample may be carry-over from other donors' samples. This material consisted of peripheral blood, taken from a patient treated with radiotherapy plus ipilimumab. The CDR3 DNA follows: TGTGCCAGCAGTCGGGTCTTTGGGGGGGTGGAGACCCAGTACTTC. Amino acid sequence: CASSRVFGGVETQYF.